The present T cell receptor beta chain was sequenced within a study of blood T cells in healthy people across ages. Germline V gene lookup returns CDR1 DFQATT and CDR2 SNEGSKA (reference sequence). V was shortened by 3 bases and J by 1 base, with 11 bases between the two germline ends. The CDR3 totals 14 residues. Peripheral blood, roughly 9.3 milliliters per donor, was collected. Primed by a sample-barcoded 5' primer and a J-beta primer mix, a second PCR proceeded for about 7 to 11 cycles. TCRdb independently ran MiXCR on the 5' RACE reads; one entry per CDR3 protein. The sample has 1,500,000 or so distinct CDR3 sequences; roughly 43% are singletons. General study points: Naive T cell percentage showed a strong correlation with TCR beta diversity. The fall in TCR beta diversity per million T cells was roughly linear with age.

Points on this clonotype: Its specificity is not known.

This TCR derives from a woman aged 18-29 years in good health. The chain couples TRBV20-1 to TRBJ2-3, with D perhaps TRBD1 or TRBD2 (5 bases each). The sample was blood. The CDR3 nucleotides are TGCAGTGCTAGGAGGGGTCTGGGCACAGATACGCAGTATTTT. Protein: CSARRGLGTDTQYF.